The 26 T cell receptor beta chains in this list originate from one sample, sequenced in a study of T cell responses to AZD1222 COVID-19 vaccine. The table came from immunoSEQ multiplex PCR; TCRdb's copy has only in-frame clones and leaves some out. This table holds approximately 150,000 clones, 90% found once. Source: peripheral blood, taken on day 0 of AZD1222 vaccination. These receptors all stem from an adult in good health.

The CDR3 protein is CASSLPSGGTGELFF. CDR3 nucleotide sequence: TGTGCCAGTAGTCTGCCCTCGGGGGGCACCGGGGAGCTGTTTTTT. The chain is built from TRBV19 and TRBJ2-2; the match to TRBD2 covers 7 bases. CDR3 length: 15 amino acids. Trimming at V came to 5 bases and at J to 4 bases, leaving 7 bases not matched to a gene. From germline, CDR1 is LNHDA and CDR2 SQIVND (reference sequence).

CDR3 residues: CASGLDRDRTEAFF. CDR3 DNA: TGTGCCAGTGGTCTGGACAGGGATAGGACTGAAGCTTTCTTT. V and J are TRBV9 and TRBJ1-1, with 8 positions matching TRBD1. V gave up 8 bases and J gave up 5 bases; unmatched junction bases: 11. This CDR3 spans 14 amino acids. From germline, CDR1 is SGDLS and CDR2 YYNGEE.

The genes are TRBV4-1 and TRBJ2-2; D unresolved. Germline V lookup: CDR1 MGHRA, CDR2 YSYEKL. CDR3 length equals 16 residues. Trimming took 0 bases from V and 0 from J, leaving 8 bases between them. This CDR3 reads CASSQDGETNTGELFF. For the CDR3, the DNA is TGCGCCAGCAGCCAAGATGGGGAAACGAACACCGGGGAGCTGTTTTTT.

The chain recombines TRBV5-4 with TRBJ2-3; 16 bases are shared with TRBD2. CDR3 size: 18 residues. Germline loops: CDR1 SGHNT, CDR2 YYREEE (reference sequence). Unmatched junction bases numbered 11, after V lost 4 bases and J lost 6 bases. This CDR3 is CASSPGTSGGAGADTQYF. As DNA, the CDR3 is TGTGCCAGCAGCCCTGGGACTAGCGGGGGGGCCGGTGCCGATACGCAGTATTTT.

This clone was found many times. This sequence joins TRBV5-5 and TRBJ2-5; 12 bases fit TRBD1. This CDR3 comprises 16 residues. Germline values: CDR1 SGHKS, CDR2 YYEKEE (reference sequence). V lost 4 bases, J lost 4 bases, and 8 bases stayed unmatched. CDR3 in DNA: TGTGCCAGCAGCCTAGGGGACAGGGGGCTTTCAGAGACCCAGTACTTC. It encodes CASSLGDRGLSETQYF.

This chain uses TRBV7-9 with TRBJ2-7, with a possible D match to TRBD2 (6 bases). Looked up from germline, CDR1 is SEHNR and CDR2 is FQNEAQ (reference sequence). Deletions cut 10 bases from V and 7 bases from J, with 17 bases between. There are 12 residues in the CDR3. The CDR3 sequence is CATDGTFDEQYF. CDR3 DNA: TGTGCCACCGATGGGACTTTTGATGAGCAGTACTTC.

The chain combines TRBV6-2 or TRBV6-3 with TRBJ2-7; D possibly corresponds to TRBD1 (6 bases). The CDR3 runs to 12 residues. V was clipped by 2 bases and J by 12 bases, with 14 bases between them. Per the germline V gene, CDR1 is MNHEY and CDR2 is SVGEGT. CDR3 bases: TGTGCCAGCAGTTACCTCAGGGGATCTGGGTACTTC. The encoded protein is CASSYLRGSGYF.

This clone was observed a single time. The V and J genes are TRBV6-5 and TRBJ2-3; tentatively, D is TRBD2 (5 bases). CDR1 is MNHEY and CDR2 is SVGAGI in the germline V gene. The germline V and J ends were trimmed by 11 bases and 0 bases, with 9 bases remaining between them. The CDR3 loop spans 12 amino acids. The CDR3 region is CAVARSTDTQYF. The CDR3 bases are TGTGCCGTAGCGAGGAGCACAGATACGCAGTATTTT.

V usage is TRBV6-5 and J usage is TRBJ2-7, with TRBD2 as a possible D gene (7 bases). Germline V gene lookup returns CDR1 MNHEY and CDR2 SVGAGI. Between the trimmed V and J ends, which lost 0 bases and 7 bases, there was a span of 13 bases. The CDR3 runs to 14 residues. The CDR3 DNA reads TGTGCCAGCAGTTACTCGCGGGGGCGGGGAGAGCAGTACTTC. Protein sequence: CASSYSRGRGEQYF.

V is TRBV19 and J is TRBJ2-2, with D perhaps matching TRBD2 (6 bases). Trimming cost V 3 bases and J 2 bases, with 10 bases left between them. The germline gives CDR1 LNHDA, CDR2 SQIVND (reference sequence). This CDR3 is 15 amino acids long. The CDR3 DNA sequence: TGTGCCAGTAGTATCGGAGGGGCTAACACCGGGGAGCTGTTTTTT. Residues: CASSIGGANTGELFF.

This chain links TRBV11-2 with TRBJ1-6; TRBD1 matches 8 bases. Germline CDR1 SGHAT, CDR2 FQNNGV. There are 16 residues in the CDR3. V was pared by 5 bases and J by 4 bases, with 7 bases of the junction left unmatched. CDR3 bases: TGTGCCAGCAGCACCGACAGGGGAGCGTATAATTCACCCCTCCACTTT. Translating gives CASSTDRGAYNSPLHF.

The rearrangement links TRBV27 to TRBJ2-5; a possible D gene is TRBD1 (6 bases). This CDR3 is 15 amino acids long. Looked up from germline, CDR1 is MNHEY and CDR2 is SMNVEV (reference sequence). Trimming removed 8 bases at V and 2 bases at J, with 18 bases between. DNA for the CDR3: TGTGCCAGCTCGATCCATACAGGGAGTCAAGAGACCCAGTACTTC. It specifies CASSIHTGSQETQYF.

The gene calls are TRBV14 and TRBJ2-1; 8 nucleotides agree with TRBD1. The CDR3 is 16 residues long. CDR1 SGHDN and CDR2 FVKESK come from the germline V gene. V shed 5 bases, J shed 6 bases, and the junction held 12 bases outside the gene matches. As DNA, the CDR3 is TGTGCCAGCAGCTCCCAGCCCGGACAGGGAGGCAATGAGCAGTTCTTC. It codes for CASSSQPGQGGNEQFF.

The chain couples TRBV7-9 to TRBJ1-1; TRBD1 is a possible D gene (5 bases). Germline V gene data show CDR1 as SEHNR and CDR2 as FQNEAQ (reference sequence). V was clipped by 1 base and J by 1 base, with 10 bases between them. CDR3 length equals 15 residues. The CDR3 is CASSLGGPTNTEAFF. CDR3 nucleotide sequence: TGTGCCAGCAGCTTAGGGGGACCAACGAACACTGAAGCTTTCTTT.

The V gene is TRBV5-1, the J gene TRBJ2-3; 12 bases are a match to TRBD2. The CDR3 runs to 17 residues. Germline V gene lookup returns CDR1 SGHRS and CDR2 YFSETQ. V shed 4 bases and J 2 bases; nucleotides not matched to a gene: 8. The CDR3 is CASSPWTSGAPTDTQYF. The DNA for the CDR3 is TGCGCCAGCAGCCCATGGACTAGCGGGGCCCCCACAGATACGCAGTATTTT. Based on the CDR3 plus reference TRBV5-1 and TRBJ2-3, the full variable domain is KAGVTQTPRYLIKTRGQQVTLSCSPISGHRSVSWYQQTPGQGLQFLFEYFSETQRNKGNFPGRFSGRQFSNSRSEMNVSTLELGDSALYLCASSPWTSGAPTDTQYFGPGTRLTVL.

The chain recombines TRBV12-5 with TRBJ2-7; no definite D call. Trimming took 0 bases from V and 5 from J, leaving 8 bases between them. CDR3 length: 13 amino acids. From germline, CDR1 is LGHNT and CDR2 FRNRAP. CDR3 in DNA: TGTGCTAGTGGTTTGGTACCCAGGAACGAGCAGTACTTC. Its protein is CASGLVPRNEQYF.

This sequence joins TRBV29-1 and TRBJ2-2, with 8 positions matching TRBD2. J lost 1 base, V lost 6 bases, and 4 bases had no gene match. This CDR3 region has 14 residues. Germline CDR1 and CDR2: SQVTM and ANQGSEA. The CDR3 coding sequence is TGCAGCGTACAGCGGGGGCGGAACACCGGGGAGCTGTTTTTT. As protein: CSVQRGRNTGELFF.

CDR3 residues: CASSSPPQGQCSYEQYF. Here the CDR3 DNA reads TGTGCCAGCAGCAGTCCACCCCAGGGACAGTGCTCCTACGAGCAGTACTTC. The chain employs TRBV21-1 and TRBJ2-7; the DNA was not used to check the table's D call, TRBD1. TRBV21-1 is an annotated pseudogene. CDR3 length: 17 residues.

The chain carries TRBV10-3 and TRBJ1-5, with D uncertain. CDR3 length equals 16 residues. V was trimmed by 0 bases and J by 6 bases, leaving 15 bases between them. CDR1 is ENHRY, CDR2 SYGVKD, per germline. CDR3 DNA: TGTGCCATCAGTGAGTCGGGCAGGCCCGGGAGTCAGCCCCAGCATTTT. Its translation: CAISESGRPGSQPQHF.

This clone was observed a single time. J is TRBJ2-7 and V is TRBV2, with D unresolved. CDR3 size: 14 residues. Germline V gene sequence: CDR1 SNHLY, CDR2 FYNNEI. V was shortened by 2 bases and J by 3 bases, with 11 bases between the two germline ends. DNA for the CDR3: TGTGCCAGCAGTGAATACGGCGGCAGCTACGAGCAGTACTTC. Translating it yields CASSEYGGSYEQYF.

The J gene is TRBJ1-3, the V gene TRBV30; 9 positions agree with TRBD1. V gave up 2 bases and J gave up 7 bases; unmatched junction bases: 3. This CDR3 has 13 residues. The germline V gene has CDR1 GTSNPN and CDR2 SVGIG (reference sequence). The CDR3, as DNA: TGTGCCTGGAGTTCGGGACAGGGTAACACCATATATTTT. Translating it yields CAWSSGQGNTIYF.

This clone was detected once. The chain uses TRBV18 and TRBJ2-7; the D gene could be TRBD1 or TRBD2 (7 bases each). The CDR3 sequence is 16 residues long. V gave up 4 bases and J gave up 1 base, with 17 bases separating them. Germline-derived CDR1 and CDR2 are KGHSH and LQKENI. CDR3 sequence (DNA): TGTGCCAGCTCACTCCCAGGGGGGGGCAGTTCCTACGAGCAGTACTTC. It encodes CASSLPGGGSSYEQYF.

This clone was observed a single time. This chain joins TRBV6-5 and TRBJ1-5; weak D call: TRBD1 (5 bases). The germline V and J ends were trimmed by 4 bases and 2 bases, with 12 bases remaining between them. The length of the CDR3 is 15 residues. The germline V gene encodes CDR1 MNHEY and CDR2 SVGAGI. This chain's CDR3 is CASSLSRDGNQPQHF. CDR3 nucleotides: TGTGCCAGCAGTTTGAGCAGGGACGGCAATCAGCCCCAGCATTTT.

The V and J genes are TRBV4-2 and TRBJ1-1, with D unresolved. Per germline, CDR1 LGHNA and CDR2 YNFKEQ. V was pared by 3 bases and J by 1 base, with 9 bases between. The CDR3 has 14 residues. This CDR3 is CASSQVGENTEAFF. As DNA, the CDR3 is TGTGCCAGCAGCCAGGTTGGGGAGAACACTGAAGCTTTCTTT.

The chain combines TRBV7-2 with TRBJ1-5; maybe TRBD1 (5 bases). Trimming removed 2 bases at V and 7 bases at J, with 9 bases between. The CDR3 sequence is 13 residues long. Germline lookup yields CDR1 SGHTA and CDR2 FQGNSA. The CDR3 DNA reads as TGTGCCAGCAGCTTATCTCGGGGGCAGCCCCAGCATTTT. Translated, it gives CASSLSRGQPQHF.

The chain carries TRBV6-4 and TRBJ1-1; the D gene is possibly TRBD1 (5 bases). The CDR3 is 16 residues long. CDR1 and CDR2 (germline): MRHNA, SNTAGT. V was trimmed by 3 bases and J by 1 base, leaving 15 bases between them. This chain's CDR3 is CASSDEGITTNTEAFF. CDR3 DNA: TGTGCCAGCAGTGATGAGGGGATTACGACGAACACTGAAGCTTTCTTT.